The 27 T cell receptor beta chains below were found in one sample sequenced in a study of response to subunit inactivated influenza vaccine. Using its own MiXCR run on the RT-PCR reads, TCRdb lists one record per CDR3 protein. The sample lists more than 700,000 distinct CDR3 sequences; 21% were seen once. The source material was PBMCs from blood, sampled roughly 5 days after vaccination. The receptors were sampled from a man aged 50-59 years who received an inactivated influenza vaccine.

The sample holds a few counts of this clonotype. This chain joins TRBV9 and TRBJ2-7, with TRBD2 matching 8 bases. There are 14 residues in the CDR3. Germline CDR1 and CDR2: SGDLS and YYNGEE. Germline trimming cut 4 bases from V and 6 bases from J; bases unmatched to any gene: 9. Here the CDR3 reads CASSPRGGQGEQYF. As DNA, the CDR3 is TGTGCCAGCAGCCCCCGGGGGGGACAAGGCGAGCAGTACTTC.

The CDR3 nucleotides are TGTGCCATTGGGATAGACCCAACCTACGAGCAGTACTTC. Translating it yields CAIGIDPTYEQYF. The chain recombines TRBV10-3 with TRBJ2-7; D gene unclear. The CDR3 consists of 13 residues. CDR1 is ENHRY and CDR2 is SYGVKD in the germline V gene. V lost 9 bases and J lost 2, with 14 bases in between.

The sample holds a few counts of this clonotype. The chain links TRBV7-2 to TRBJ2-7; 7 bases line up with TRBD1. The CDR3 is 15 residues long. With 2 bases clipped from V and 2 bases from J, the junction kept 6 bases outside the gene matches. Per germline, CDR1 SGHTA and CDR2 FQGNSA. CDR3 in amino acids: CASSLSGTETYEQYF. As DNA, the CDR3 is TGTGCCAGCAGCTTATCCGGGACAGAGACCTACGAGCAGTACTTC. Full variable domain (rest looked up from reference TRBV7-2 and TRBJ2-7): GAGVSQSPSNKVTEKGKDVELRCDPISGHTALYWYRQSLGQGLEFLIYFQGNSAPDKSGLPSDRFSAERTGGSVSTLTIQRTQQEDSAVYLCASSLSGTETYEQYFGPGTRLTVT.

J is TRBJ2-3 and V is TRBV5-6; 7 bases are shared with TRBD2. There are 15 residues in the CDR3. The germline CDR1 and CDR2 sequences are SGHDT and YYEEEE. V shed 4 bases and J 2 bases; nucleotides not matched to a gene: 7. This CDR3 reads CASSTGTTYTDTQYF. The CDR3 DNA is TGTGCCAGCAGCACCGGGACTACCTACACAGATACGCAGTATTTT.

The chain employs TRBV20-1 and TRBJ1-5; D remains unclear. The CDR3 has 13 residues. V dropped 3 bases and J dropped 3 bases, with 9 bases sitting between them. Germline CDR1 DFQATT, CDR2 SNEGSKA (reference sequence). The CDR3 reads CSASGEVNQPQHF. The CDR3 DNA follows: TGCAGTGCTAGCGGGGAGGTCAATCAGCCCCAGCATTTT.

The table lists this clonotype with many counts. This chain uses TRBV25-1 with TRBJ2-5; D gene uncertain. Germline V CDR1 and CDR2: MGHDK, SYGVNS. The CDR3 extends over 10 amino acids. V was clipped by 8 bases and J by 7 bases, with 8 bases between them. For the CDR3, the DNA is TGTGCCAGCGGCATTGGGACCCAGTACTTC. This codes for CASGIGTQYF.

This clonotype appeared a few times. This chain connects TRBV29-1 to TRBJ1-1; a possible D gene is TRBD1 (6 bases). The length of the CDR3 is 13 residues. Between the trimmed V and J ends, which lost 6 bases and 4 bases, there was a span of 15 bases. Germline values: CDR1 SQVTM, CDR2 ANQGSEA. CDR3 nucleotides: TGCAGCGTCGTGGGCCGGGACACCACTGAAGCTTTCTTT. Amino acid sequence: CSVVGRDTTEAFF.

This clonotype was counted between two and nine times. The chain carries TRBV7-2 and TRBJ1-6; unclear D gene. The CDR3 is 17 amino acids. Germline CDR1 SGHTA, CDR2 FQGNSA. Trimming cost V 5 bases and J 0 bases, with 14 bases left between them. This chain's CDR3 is CASSPTAGSSYNSPLHF. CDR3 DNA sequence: TGTGCCAGCAGCCCCACGGCGGGGAGCTCCTATAATTCACCCCTCCACTTT.

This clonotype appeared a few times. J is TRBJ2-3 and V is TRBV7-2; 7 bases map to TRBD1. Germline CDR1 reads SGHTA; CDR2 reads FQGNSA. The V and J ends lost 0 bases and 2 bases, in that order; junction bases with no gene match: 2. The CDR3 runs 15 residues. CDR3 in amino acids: CASSLAGQNTDTQYF. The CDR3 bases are TGTGCCAGCAGCTTAGCGGGACAGAACACAGATACGCAGTATTTT.

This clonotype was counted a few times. DNA of the CDR3: TGCAGTGCTGGCCTCCCGGGACGCCGAAACTATGGCTACACCTTC. It translates to CSAGLPGRRNYGYTF. The V call is TRBV20-1, the J call TRBJ1-2, with D possibly TRBD1 on 5 matching bases. The V end lost 5 bases, the J end lost 2 bases, and 18 bases lay between the germline ends. Germline V gene lookup returns CDR1 DFQATT and CDR2 SNEGSKA (reference sequence). The CDR3 runs 15 residues.

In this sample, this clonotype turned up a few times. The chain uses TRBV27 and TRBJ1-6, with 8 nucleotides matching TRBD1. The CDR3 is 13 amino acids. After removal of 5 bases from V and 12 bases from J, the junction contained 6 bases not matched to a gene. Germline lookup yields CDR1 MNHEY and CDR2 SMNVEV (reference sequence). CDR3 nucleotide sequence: TGTGCCAGCAGTCACGGACAGGGTGGACCCCTCCACTTT. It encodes CASSHGQGGPLHF.

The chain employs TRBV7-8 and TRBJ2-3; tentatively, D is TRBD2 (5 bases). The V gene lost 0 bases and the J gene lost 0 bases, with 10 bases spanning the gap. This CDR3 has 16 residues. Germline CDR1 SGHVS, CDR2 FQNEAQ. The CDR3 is CASSLAGSYSTDTQYF. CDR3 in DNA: TGTGCCAGCAGCTTAGCGGGGAGTTATAGCACAGATACGCAGTATTTT.

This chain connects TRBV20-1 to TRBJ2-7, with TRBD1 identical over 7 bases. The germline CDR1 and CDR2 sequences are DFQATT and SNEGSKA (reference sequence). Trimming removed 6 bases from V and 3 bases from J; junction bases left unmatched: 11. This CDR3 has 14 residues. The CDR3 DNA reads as TGCAGTGCGGATACAGACAGGGATAACTACGAGCAGTACTTC. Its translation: CSADTDRDNYEQYF.

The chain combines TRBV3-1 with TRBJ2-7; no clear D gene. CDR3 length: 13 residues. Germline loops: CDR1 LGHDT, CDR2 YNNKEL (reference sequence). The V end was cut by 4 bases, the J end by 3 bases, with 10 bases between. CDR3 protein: CASSPSRVYEQYF. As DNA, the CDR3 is TGTGCCAGCAGCCCAAGCCGGGTCTACGAGCAGTACTTC.

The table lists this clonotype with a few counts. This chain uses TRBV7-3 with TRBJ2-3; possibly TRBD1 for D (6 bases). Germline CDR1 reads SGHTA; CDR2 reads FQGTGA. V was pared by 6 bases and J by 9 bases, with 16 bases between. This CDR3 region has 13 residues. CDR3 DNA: TGTGCCAGCAGTCTAAACAGGGAAACGACGCAGTATTTT. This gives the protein CASSLNRETTQYF.

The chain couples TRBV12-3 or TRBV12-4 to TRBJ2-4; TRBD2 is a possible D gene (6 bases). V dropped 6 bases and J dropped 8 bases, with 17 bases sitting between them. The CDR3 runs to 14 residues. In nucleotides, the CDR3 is TGTGCCAGCAGCCCCCCCGGGGGTCGGGACATTCAGTACTTC. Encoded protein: CASSPPGGRDIQYF.

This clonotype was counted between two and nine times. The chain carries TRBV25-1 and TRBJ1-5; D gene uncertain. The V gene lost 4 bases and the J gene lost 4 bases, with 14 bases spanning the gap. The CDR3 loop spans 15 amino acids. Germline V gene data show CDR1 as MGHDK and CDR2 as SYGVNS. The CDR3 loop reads CASSAEQAGNQPQHF. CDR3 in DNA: TGTGCCAGCAGTGCGGAGCAGGCGGGGAATCAGCCCCAGCATTTT.

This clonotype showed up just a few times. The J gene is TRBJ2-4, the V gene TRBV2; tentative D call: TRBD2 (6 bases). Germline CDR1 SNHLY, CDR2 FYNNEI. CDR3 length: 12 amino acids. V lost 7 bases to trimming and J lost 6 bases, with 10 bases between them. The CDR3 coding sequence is TGTGCCAGCAAACTGGGGGGAAACATTCAGTACTTC. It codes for CASKLGGNIQYF.

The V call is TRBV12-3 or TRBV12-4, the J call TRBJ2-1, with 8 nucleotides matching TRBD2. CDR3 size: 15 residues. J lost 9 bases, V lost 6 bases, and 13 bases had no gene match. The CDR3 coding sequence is TGTGCCAGCAGGGGGTTGGCGGGGGGTCCTGGTGAGCAGTTCTTC. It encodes CASRGLAGGPGEQFF.

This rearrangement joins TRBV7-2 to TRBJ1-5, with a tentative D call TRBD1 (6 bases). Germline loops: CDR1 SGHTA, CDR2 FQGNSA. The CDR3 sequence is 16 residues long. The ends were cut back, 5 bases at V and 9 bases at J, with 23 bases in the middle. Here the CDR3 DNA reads TGTGCCAGCAGCCCACAGGGATCTGAATTCACTCGGCCCCAGCATTTT. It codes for CASSPQGSEFTRPQHF.

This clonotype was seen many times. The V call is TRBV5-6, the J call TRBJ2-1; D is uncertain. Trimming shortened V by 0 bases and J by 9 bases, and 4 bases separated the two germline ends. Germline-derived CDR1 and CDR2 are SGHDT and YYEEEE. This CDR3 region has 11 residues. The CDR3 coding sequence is TGTGCCAGCAGCTTGGTGTCTGAGCAGTTCTTC. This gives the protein CASSLVSEQFF.

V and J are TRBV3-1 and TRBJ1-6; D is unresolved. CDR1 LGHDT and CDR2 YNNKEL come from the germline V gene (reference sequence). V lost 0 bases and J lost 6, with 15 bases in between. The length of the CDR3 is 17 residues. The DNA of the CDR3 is TGTGCCAGCAGCCAAGATCTGATCACGGAATTTAATTCACCCCTCCACTTT. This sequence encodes CASSQDLITEFNSPLHF. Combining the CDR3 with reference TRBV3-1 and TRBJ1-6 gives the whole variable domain DTAVSQTPKYLVTQMGNDKSIKCEQNLGHDTMYWYKQDSKKFLKIMFSYNNKELIINETVPNRFSPKSPDKAHLNLHINSLELGDSAVYFCASSQDLITEFNSPLHFGNGTRLTVT.

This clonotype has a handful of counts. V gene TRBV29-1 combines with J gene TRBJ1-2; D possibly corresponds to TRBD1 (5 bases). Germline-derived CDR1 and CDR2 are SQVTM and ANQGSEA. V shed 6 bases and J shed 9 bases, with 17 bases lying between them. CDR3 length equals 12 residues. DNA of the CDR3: TGCAGCGTGGACCGAGGGGAGTATCGCTACACCTTC. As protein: CSVDRGEYRYTF.

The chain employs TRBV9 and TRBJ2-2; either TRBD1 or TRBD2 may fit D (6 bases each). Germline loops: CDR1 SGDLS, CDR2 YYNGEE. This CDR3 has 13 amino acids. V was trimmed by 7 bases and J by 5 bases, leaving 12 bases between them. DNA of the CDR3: TGTGCCAGCTCTGGGGGGCTGACCGGGGAGCTGTTTTTT. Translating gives CASSGGLTGELFF.

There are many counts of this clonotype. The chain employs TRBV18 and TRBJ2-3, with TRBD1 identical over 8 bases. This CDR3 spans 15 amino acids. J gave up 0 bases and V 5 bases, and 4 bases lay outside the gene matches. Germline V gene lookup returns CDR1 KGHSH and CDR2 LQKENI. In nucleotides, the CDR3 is TGTGCCAGCTCAGGGACAGGAGCTAGCACAGATACGCAGTATTTT. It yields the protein CASSGTGASTDTQYF. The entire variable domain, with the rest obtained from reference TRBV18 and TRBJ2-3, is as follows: NAGVMQNPRHLVRRRGQEARLRCSPMKGHSHVYWYRQLPEEGLKFMVYLQKENIIDESGMPKERFSAEFPKEGPSILRIQQVVRGDSAAYFCASSGTGASTDTQYFGPGTRLTVL.

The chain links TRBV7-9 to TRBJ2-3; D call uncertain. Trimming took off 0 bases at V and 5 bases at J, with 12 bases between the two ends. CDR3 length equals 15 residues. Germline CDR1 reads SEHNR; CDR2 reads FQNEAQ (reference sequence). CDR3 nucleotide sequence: TGTGCCAGCAGCTTAGCACAGACACCGCTAGATACGCAGTATTTT. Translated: CASSLAQTPLDTQYF.

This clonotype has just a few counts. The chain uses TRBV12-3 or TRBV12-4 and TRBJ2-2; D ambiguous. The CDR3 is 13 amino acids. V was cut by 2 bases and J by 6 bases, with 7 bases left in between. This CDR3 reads CASSLSAAGELFF. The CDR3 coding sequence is TGTGCCAGCAGTTTATCAGCTGCCGGGGAGCTGTTTTTT.